A single sample gave rise to the 17 T cell receptor beta chains below, sequenced in a study of Graves' ophthalmopathy and Graves' hyperthyroidism. Amplified TCR beta CDR3 regions were obtained using RNA transcripts as template. The authors performed first-round RT-PCR with HTBI primers and then a second-round multiplex PCR. Each CDR3 protein gets one entry after TCRdb re-called the multiplex PCR reads with MiXCR. The sample carries hundreds of thousands of distinct CDR3 sequences, 20% to 25% recorded once. Input material: peripheral blood. The origin of the receptors is a woman between 18 and 29 years old with stable Graves' hyperthyroidism.

This clonotype occurred many times. V gene TRBV19 combines with J gene TRBJ2-7; 8 bases map to TRBD2. The junction had 5 bases not matched to a gene; V was cut back by 4 bases and J by 6 bases. The CDR3 spans 13 residues. Germline values: CDR1 LNHDA, CDR2 SQIVND (reference sequence). The CDR3 protein is CASSSQREFEQYF. The DNA for the CDR3 is TGTGCCAGTAGTAGCCAGCGGGAGTTCGAGCAGTACTTC.

The V and J genes are TRBV12-3 or TRBV12-4 and TRBJ1-2; maybe TRBD1 (5 bases). The CDR3 covers 14 residues. With 3 bases removed from V and 7 bases from J, the gap between germline ends came to 15 bases. This CDR3 is CASSLGGGGFGYTF. In DNA, the CDR3 is TGTGCCAGCAGTTTGGGTGGGGGGGGTTTTGGCTACACCTTC.

In its sample, this clonotype was seen many times. The chain employs TRBV28 and TRBJ2-7; 7 bases line up with TRBD1. V shed 6 bases and J 0 bases; nucleotides not matched to a gene: 5. This CDR3 has 14 residues. The germline CDR1 and CDR2 sequences are MDHEN and SYDVKM. The CDR3 reads CASSRDSHSYEQYF. CDR3 coding DNA: TGTGCCAGCAGCCGGGACAGCCACTCCTACGAGCAGTACTTC.

This clonotype appeared a few times. This chain uses TRBV29-1 with TRBJ1-1; D not certain. V was pared by 8 bases and J by 1 base, with 5 bases between. CDR3 length equals 10 residues. Per germline, CDR1 SQVTM and CDR2 ANQGSEA. CDR3 sequence: CSSGNTEAFF. CDR3 bases: TGCAGCTCAGGGAACACTGAAGCTTTCTTT.

The table lists this clonotype with many counts. This chain uses TRBV6-2 or TRBV6-3 with TRBJ2-2, with 7 bases that match TRBD2. With V trimmed by 7 bases and J by 6 bases, 11 bases remained unmatched. CDR3 size: 15 residues. The germline CDR1 and CDR2 sequences are MNHEY and SVGEGT. CDR3 protein: CASTYGGSKPGELFF. As DNA, the CDR3 is TGTGCCAGCACCTACGGCGGGAGTAAGCCCGGGGAGCTGTTTTTT.

This clonotype was counted ten times or more. CDR3 residues: CASSYSSNKVRRSLQETQYF. CDR3 bases: TGTGCCAGCAGTTACTCGAGTAACAAGGTTCGCCGCAGCTTACAAGAGACCCAGTACTTC. This chain joins TRBV6-2 or TRBV6-3 and TRBJ2-5, with D unclear. Trimming shortened V by 0 bases and J by 2 bases, and 25 bases separated the two germline ends. The germline CDR1 and CDR2 sequences are MNHEY and SVGEGT. The CDR3 runs to 20 residues.

Note on this clonotype: A much larger clone is a single base away; this may be a read error. The J gene is TRBJ2-6, the V gene TRBV19; D unresolved. Trimming took 8 bases from V and 0 from J, leaving 5 bases between them. The germline V gene has CDR1 LNHDA and CDR2 SQIVND (reference sequence). The CDR3 sequence is 13 residues long. This CDR3 reads CASQISGANVLTF. The CDR3 nucleotides read TGTGCCAGTCAAATCTCTGGGGCCAACGTCCTGACTTTC.

Turning to this clonotype: One junction end does not reproduce the germline sequence, and a read error may be involved. This chain joins TRBV20-1 and TRBJ2-2; the D gene is possibly TRBD1 (6 bases). CDR1 DFQATT and CDR2 SNEGSKA come from the germline V gene (reference sequence). This CDR3 comprises 14 residues. The CDR3 DNA reads as TGCAGTGCTAGATTTCGCAGGGGCACCGGAGAGCTGTTTTTT. It translates to CSARFRRGTGELFF.

This clonotype was picked up many times. This sequence joins TRBV12-3 or TRBV12-4 and TRBJ2-4; 8 bases align to TRBD2. The CDR3 loop spans 15 amino acids. The V gene end was trimmed by 6 bases and the J gene end by 6 bases; junction bases not matched to a gene: 10. CDR3 DNA sequence: TGTGCCAGCAGCCCCGGGAGGGGGGGGTTAAACATTCAGTACTTC. Protein sequence: CASSPGRGGLNIQYF.

This clonotype was found many times. The J gene is TRBJ1-1, the V gene TRBV20-1, with a tentative D call TRBD1 (5 bases). The CDR3 has 13 residues. The V and J ends lost 6 bases and 2 bases respectively, with 13 bases between them. CDR1 and CDR2 (germline): DFQATT, SNEGSKA (reference sequence). The CDR3 region has the DNA TGCAGTGCGGACCCAGGGTACAACACTGAAGCTTTCTTT. It is translated as CSADPGYNTEAFF.

This chain joins TRBV11-2 and TRBJ2-4; D call uncertain. Germline V lookup: CDR1 SGHAT, CDR2 FQNNGV. Trimming took 5 bases from V and 1 from J, leaving 12 bases between them. The CDR3 covers 15 residues. CDR3 bases: TGTGCCAGCAGCCCACCCTATGTTGCCAAAAACATTCAGTACTTC. This encodes CASSPPYVAKNIQYF.

This clonotype was observed many times. The DNA of the CDR3 is TGTGCCAGCAGTTATAATGAGGCGGTGGCGGGCTATGGCTACACCTTC. Its protein is CASSYNEAVAGYGYTF. This chain joins TRBV6-5 and TRBJ1-2; D uncertain. CDR1 and CDR2 from the germline V gene are MNHEY and SVGAGI. The CDR3 is 16 residues long. V lost 3 bases to trimming and J lost 4 bases, with 18 bases between them.

This clonotype has a count of ten or more. This chain uses TRBV28 with TRBJ2-5, with TRBD2 as a possible D gene (7 bases). CDR1 MDHEN and CDR2 SYDVKM come from the germline V gene. V was cut by 6 bases and J by 4 bases, with 15 bases left in between. The CDR3 length is 14 residues. CDR3 bases: TGTGCCAGCAGCCCGGTGGGGGGGCGAGAGACCCAGTACTTC. Translated, it gives CASSPVGGRETQYF.

This clonotype came up many times. The rearrangement joins TRBV10-3 to TRBJ1-6, with D maybe TRBD1 (6 bases). The CDR3 spans 13 residues. Trimming took 4 bases from V and 8 from J, leaving 9 bases between them. Germline V lookup: CDR1 ENHRY, CDR2 SYGVKD. The CDR3, as DNA: TGTGCCATCAGTGGGCAGGGGCATTCACCCCTCCACTTT. Translated, it gives CAISGQGHSPLHF.

The sample holds many counts of this clonotype. V is TRBV9 and J is TRBJ1-2, with 7 bases fitting TRBD1. This CDR3 is built from 13 residues. CDR1 and CDR2 from the germline V gene are SGDLS and YYNGEE. Germline trimming cut 0 bases from V and 4 bases from J; bases unmatched to any gene: 0. CDR3 loop: CASSVGTGYGYTF. In DNA form, the CDR3 reads TGTGCCAGCAGCGTAGGGACAGGCTATGGCTACACCTTC.

This clonotype was found many times. This chain uses TRBV28 with TRBJ1-5; 7 positions agree with TRBD1. The germline V gene has CDR1 MDHEN and CDR2 SYDVKM. The CDR3 length is 15 residues. V trimming: 3 bases; J trimming: 4 bases; junction bases outside the gene matches: 6. CDR3 DNA: TGTGCCAGCAGTTTTGAGGGGGCGCGGAATCAGCCCCAGCATTTT. Protein sequence: CASSFEGARNQPQHF.

The rearrangement links TRBV29-1 to TRBJ1-5; D gene ambiguous. The length of the CDR3 is 13 residues. Between the trimmed V and J ends, which lost 5 bases and 7 bases, there was a span of 15 bases. The germline V gene has CDR1 SQVTM and CDR2 ANQGSEA. CDR3 nucleotides: TGCAGCGTTTGCGCAGGAGGTGACCAGCCCCAGCATTTT. Its protein is CSVCAGGDQPQHF.